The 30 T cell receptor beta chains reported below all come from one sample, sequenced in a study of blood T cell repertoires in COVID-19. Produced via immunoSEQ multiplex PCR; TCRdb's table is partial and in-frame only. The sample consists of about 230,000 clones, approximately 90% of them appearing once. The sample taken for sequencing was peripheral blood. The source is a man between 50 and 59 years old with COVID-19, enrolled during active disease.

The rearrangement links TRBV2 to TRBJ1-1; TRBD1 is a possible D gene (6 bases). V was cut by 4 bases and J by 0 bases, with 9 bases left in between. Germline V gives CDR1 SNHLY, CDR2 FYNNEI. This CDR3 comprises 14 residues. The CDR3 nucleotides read TGTGCCAGCAGTGGTCAGGGGATGAACACTGAAGCTTTCTTT. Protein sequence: CASSGQGMNTEAFF.

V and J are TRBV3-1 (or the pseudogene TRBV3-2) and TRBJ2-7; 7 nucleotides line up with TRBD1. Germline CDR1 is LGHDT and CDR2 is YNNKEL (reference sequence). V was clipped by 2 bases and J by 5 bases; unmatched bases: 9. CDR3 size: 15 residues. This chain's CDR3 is CASSQSWDSINEQYF. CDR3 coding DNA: TGTGCCAGCAGCCAAAGCTGGGACAGTATTAACGAGCAGTACTTC.

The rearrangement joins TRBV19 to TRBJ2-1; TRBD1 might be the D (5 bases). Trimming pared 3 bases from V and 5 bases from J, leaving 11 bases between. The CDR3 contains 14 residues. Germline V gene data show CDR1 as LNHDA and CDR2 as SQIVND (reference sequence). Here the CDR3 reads CASSMYRSHNEQFF. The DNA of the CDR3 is TGTGCCAGTAGTATGTACAGGTCCCACAATGAGCAGTTCTTC.

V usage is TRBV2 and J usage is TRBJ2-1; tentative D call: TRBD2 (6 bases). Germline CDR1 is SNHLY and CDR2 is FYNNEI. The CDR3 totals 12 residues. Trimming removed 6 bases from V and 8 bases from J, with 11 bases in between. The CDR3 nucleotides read TGTGCCAGCAGACGGGAGCTCGATGAGCAGTTCTTC. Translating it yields CASRRELDEQFF. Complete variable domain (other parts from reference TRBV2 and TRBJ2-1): EPEVTQTPSHQVTQMGQEVILRCVPISNHLYFYWYRQILGQKVEFLVSFYNNEISEKSEIFDDQFSVERPDGSNFTLKIRSTKLEDSAMYFCASRRELDEQFFGPGTRLTVL.

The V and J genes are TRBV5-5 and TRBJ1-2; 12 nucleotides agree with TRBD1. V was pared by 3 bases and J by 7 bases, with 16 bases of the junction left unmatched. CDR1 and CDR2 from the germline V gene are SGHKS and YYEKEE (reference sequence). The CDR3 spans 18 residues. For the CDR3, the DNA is TGTGCCAGCAGCTACCTAGTCCGGGACAGGGGGCGCCCGAGTGGCTACACCTTC. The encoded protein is CASSYLVRDRGRPSGYTF. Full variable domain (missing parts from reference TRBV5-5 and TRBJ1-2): DAGVTQSPTHLIKTRGQQVTLRCSPISGHKSVSWYQQVLGQGPQFIFQYYEKEERGRGNFPDRFSARQFPNYSSELNVNALLLGDSALYLCASSYLVRDRGRPSGYTFGSGTRLTVV.

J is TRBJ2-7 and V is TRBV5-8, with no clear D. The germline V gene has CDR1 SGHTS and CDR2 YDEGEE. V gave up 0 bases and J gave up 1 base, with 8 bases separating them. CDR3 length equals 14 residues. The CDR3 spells CASSLAVVSYEQYF. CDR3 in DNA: TGTGCCAGCAGCTTGGCCGTAGTATCCTACGAGCAGTACTTC.

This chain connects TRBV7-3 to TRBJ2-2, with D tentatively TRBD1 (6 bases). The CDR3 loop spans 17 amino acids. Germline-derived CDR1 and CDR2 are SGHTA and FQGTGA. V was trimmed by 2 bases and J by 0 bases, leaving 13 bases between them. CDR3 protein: CASSLFPGAANTGELFF. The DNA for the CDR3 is TGTGCCAGCAGCTTATTTCCAGGGGCCGCGAACACCGGGGAGCTGTTTTTT.

The CDR3 coding sequence is TGTGCCAGCAGTGACAGGCTATACACCGGGGAGCTGTTTTTT. It translates to CASSDRLYTGELFF. V and J are TRBV2 and TRBJ2-2; no clear D gene. Germline lookup yields CDR1 SNHLY and CDR2 FYNNEI. The CDR3 covers 14 residues. Between the trimmed V and J ends, which lost 3 bases and 3 bases, there was a span of 8 bases.

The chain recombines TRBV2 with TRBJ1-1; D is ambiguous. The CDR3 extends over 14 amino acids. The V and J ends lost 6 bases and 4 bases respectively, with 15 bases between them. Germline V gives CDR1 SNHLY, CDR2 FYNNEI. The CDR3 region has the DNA TGTGCCAGCAGCAAAGCGCCCACCGGCACTGAAGCTTTCTTT. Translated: CASSKAPTGTEAFF. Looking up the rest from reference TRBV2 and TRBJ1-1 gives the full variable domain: EPEVTQTPSHQVTQMGQEVILRCVPISNHLYFYWYRQILGQKVEFLVSFYNNEISEKSEIFDDQFSVERPDGSNFTLKIRSTKLEDSAMYFCASSKAPTGTEAFFGQGTRLTVV.

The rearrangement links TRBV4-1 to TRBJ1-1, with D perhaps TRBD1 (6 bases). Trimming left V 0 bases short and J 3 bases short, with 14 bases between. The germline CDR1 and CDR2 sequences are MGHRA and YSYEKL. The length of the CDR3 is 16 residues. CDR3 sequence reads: CASSQDGVGGDTEAFF. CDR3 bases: TGCGCCAGCAGCCAAGACGGTGTAGGGGGGGACACTGAAGCTTTCTTT.

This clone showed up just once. The DNA for the CDR3 is TGTGCCAGCAGTGAATTTGGTGGGAGGGCAAGCAATGAGCAGTTCTTC. Residues: CASSEFGGRASNEQFF. This chain joins TRBV25-1 and TRBJ2-1; 7 bases line up with TRBD2. Germline CDR1 is MGHDK and CDR2 is SYGVNS. The CDR3 consists of 16 residues. The V segment lost 1 base and the J segment 6 bases; nucleotides outside the gene matches: 9.

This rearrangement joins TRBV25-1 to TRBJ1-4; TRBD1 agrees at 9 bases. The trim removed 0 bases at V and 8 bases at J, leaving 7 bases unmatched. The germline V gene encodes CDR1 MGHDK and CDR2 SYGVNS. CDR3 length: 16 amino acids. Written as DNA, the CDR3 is TGTGCCAGCAGTGAATATGGACAGGGGTTAGGGGAAAAACTGTTTTTT. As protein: CASSEYGQGLGEKLFF.

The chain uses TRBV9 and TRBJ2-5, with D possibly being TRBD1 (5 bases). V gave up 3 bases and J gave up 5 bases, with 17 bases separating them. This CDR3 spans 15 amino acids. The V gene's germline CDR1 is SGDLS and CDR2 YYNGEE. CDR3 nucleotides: TGTGCCAGCAGCGCACGATCAGGGTCTGGGGAGACCCAGTACTTC. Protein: CASSARSGSGETQYF.

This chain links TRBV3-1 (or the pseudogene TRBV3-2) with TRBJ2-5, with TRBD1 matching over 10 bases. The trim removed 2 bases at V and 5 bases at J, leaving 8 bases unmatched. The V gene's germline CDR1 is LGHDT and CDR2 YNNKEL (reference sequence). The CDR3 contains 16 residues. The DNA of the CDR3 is TGTGCCAGCAGCCAACCTCGGACAGGGGGTGTGGAGACCCAGTACTTC. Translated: CASSQPRTGGVETQYF.

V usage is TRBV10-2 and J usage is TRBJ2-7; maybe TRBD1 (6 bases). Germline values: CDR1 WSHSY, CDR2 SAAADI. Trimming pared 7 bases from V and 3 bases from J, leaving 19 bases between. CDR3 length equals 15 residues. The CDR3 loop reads CASIYRDTSNYEQYF. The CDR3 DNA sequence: TGCGCCAGCATTTACCGGGACACCTCCAACTACGAGCAGTACTTC.

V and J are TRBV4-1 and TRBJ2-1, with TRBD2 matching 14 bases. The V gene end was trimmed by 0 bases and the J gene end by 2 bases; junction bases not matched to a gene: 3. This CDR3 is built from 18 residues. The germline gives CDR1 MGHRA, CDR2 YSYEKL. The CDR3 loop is CASSQDGTSGSPYNEQFF. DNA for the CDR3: TGCGCCAGCAGCCAAGATGGGACTAGCGGGAGTCCCTACAATGAGCAGTTCTTC.

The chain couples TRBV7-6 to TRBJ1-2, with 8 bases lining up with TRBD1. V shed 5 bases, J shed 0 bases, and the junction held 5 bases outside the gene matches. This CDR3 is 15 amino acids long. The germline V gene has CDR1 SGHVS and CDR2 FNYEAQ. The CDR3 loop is CASSPDRGANYGYTF. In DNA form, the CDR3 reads TGTGCCAGCAGCCCAGACAGGGGTGCTAACTATGGCTACACCTTC.

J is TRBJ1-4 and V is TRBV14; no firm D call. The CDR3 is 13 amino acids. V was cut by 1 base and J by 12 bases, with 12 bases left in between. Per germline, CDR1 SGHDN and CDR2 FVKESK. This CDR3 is CASSQVAGLELFF. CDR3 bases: TGTGCCAGCAGCCAAGTCGCTGGTTTAGAACTGTTTTTT.

CDR3 sequence reads: CASSLGRGRGLNEAFF. Here the CDR3 DNA reads TGTGCCAGCAGCTTAGGCCGCGGGAGAGGACTAAATGAAGCTTTCTTT. The V call is TRBV7-3, the J call TRBJ1-1; D is undetermined. The CDR3 has 16 residues. Germline CDR1 is SGHTA and CDR2 is FQGTGA. V lost 2 bases and J lost 7, with 20 bases in between.

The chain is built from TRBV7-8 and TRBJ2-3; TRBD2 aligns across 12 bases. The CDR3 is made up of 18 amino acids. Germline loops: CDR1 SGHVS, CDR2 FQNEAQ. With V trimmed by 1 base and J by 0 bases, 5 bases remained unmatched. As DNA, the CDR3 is TGTGCCAGCAGCTTAGGTACTAGCGGGGGGATAAGCACAGATACGCAGTATTTT. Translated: CASSLGTSGGISTDTQYF.

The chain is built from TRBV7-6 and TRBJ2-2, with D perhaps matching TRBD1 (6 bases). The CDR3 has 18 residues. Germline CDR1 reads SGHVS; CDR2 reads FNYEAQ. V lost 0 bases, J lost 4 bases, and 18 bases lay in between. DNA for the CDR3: TGTGCCAGCAGCTTAGCGCCCCTGGGGCAGGGGACCACCGGGGAGCTGTTTTTT. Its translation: CASSLAPLGQGTTGELFF.

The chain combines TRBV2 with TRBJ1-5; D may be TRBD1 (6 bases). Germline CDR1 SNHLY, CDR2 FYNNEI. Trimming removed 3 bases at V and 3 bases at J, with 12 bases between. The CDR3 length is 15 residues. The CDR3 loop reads CASSDPDRSNQPQHF. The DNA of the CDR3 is TGTGCCAGCAGTGACCCTGACAGGTCCAATCAGCCCCAGCATTTT.

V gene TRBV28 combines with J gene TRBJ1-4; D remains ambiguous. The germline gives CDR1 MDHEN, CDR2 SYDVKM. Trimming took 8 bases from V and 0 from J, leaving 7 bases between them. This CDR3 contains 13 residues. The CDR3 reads CASHSATNEKLFF. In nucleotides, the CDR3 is TGTGCCAGCCACAGTGCAACTAATGAAAAACTGTTTTTT.

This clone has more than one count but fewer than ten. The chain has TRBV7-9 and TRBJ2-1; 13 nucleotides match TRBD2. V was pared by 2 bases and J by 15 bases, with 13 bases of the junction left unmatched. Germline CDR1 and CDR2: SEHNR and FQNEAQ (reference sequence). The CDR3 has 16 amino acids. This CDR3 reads CASSLSGLAGVDHPFF. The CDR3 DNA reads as TGTGCCAGCAGCTTAAGCGGACTAGCGGGGGTTGATCATCCGTTCTTC.

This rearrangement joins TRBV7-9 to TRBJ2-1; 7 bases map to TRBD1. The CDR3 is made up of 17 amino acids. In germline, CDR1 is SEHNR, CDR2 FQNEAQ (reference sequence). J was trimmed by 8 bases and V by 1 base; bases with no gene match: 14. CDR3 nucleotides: TGTGCCAGCAGCTTAGACGAAACAGGGGTTATCTTTTATGAGCAGTTCTTC. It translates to CASSLDETGVIFYEQFF.

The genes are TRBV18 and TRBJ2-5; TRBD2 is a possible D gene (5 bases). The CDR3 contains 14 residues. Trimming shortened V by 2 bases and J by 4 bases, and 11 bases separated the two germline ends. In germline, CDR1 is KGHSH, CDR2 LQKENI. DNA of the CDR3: TGTGCCAGCTCACCAGCCCGGGGAAGAGAGACCCAGTACTTC. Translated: CASSPARGRETQYF.

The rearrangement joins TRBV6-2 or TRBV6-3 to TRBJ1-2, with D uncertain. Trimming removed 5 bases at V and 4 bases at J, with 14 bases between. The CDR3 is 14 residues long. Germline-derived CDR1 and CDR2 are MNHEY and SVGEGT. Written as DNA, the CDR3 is TGTGCCAGCAGTACCGGGAGGGCGGCCTATGGCTACACCTTC. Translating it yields CASSTGRAAYGYTF.

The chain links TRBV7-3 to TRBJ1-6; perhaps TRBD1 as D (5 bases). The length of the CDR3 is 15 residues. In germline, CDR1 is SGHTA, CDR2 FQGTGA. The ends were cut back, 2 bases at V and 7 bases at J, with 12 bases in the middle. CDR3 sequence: CASSLGGEKNSPLHF. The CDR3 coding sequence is TGTGCCAGCAGCTTAGGAGGGGAAAAAAATTCACCCCTCCACTTT.

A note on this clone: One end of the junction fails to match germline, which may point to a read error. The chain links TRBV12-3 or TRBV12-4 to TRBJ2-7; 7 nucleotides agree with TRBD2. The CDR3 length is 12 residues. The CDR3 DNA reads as TGTGCCAGCAGTTTAGCTAAGGGACTACCCCTTTTC. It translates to CASSLAKGLPLF.

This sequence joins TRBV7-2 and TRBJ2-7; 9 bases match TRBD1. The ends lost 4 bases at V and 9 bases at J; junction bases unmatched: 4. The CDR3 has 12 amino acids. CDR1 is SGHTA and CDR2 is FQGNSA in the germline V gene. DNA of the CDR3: TGTGCCAGCAGCTATACGGGACAGGGGCAGTACTTC. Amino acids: CASSYTGQGQYF.